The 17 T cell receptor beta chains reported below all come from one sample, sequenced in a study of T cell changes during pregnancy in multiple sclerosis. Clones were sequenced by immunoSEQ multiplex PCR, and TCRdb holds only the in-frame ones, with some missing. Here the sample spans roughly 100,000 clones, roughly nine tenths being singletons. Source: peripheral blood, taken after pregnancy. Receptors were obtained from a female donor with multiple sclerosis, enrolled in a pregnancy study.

CDR3 bases: TGTGCCAGCAGTGAGACTAGCGGAATCTACAATGAGCAGTTCTTC. Its translation is CASSETSGIYNEQFF. V gene TRBV25-1 combines with J gene TRBJ2-1; 9 bases map to TRBD2. The CDR3 length is 15 residues. CDR1 and CDR2 from the germline V gene are MGHDK and SYGVNS. With 3 bases clipped from V and 3 bases from J, the junction kept 3 bases outside the gene matches. Looking up the rest from reference TRBV25-1 and TRBJ2-1 gives the full variable domain: EADIYQTPRYLVIGTGKKITLECSQTMGHDKMYWYQQDPGMELHLIHYSYGVNSTEKGDLSSESTVSRIRTEHFPLTLESARPSHTSQYLCASSETSGIYNEQFFGPGTRLTVL.

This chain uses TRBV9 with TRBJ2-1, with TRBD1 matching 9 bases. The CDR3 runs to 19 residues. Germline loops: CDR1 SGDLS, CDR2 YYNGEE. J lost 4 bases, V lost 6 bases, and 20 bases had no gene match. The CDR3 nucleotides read TGTGCCAGCAACGCCGGACAGGGGCAAAAGCGGGTTCCATACAATGAGCAGTTCTTC. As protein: CASNAGQGQKRVPYNEQFF. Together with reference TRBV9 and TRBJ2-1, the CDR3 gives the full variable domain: DSGVTQTPKHLITATGQRVTLRCSPRSGDLSVYWYQQSLDQGLQFLIQYYNGEERAKGNILERFSAQQFPDLHSELNLSSLELGDSALYFCASNAGQGQKRVPYNEQFFGPGTRLTVL.

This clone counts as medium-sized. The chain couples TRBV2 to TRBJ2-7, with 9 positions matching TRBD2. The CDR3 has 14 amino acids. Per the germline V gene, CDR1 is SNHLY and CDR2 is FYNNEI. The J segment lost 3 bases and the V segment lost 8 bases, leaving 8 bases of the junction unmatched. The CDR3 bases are TGTGCCAGCGGAGGGACTAGCCGTCTCTACGAGCAGTACTTC. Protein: CASGGTSRLYEQYF.

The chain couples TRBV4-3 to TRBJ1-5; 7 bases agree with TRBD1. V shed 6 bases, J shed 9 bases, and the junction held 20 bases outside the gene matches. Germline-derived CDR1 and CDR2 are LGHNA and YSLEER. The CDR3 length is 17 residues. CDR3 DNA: TGCGCCAGCAGTCAACAGGCCTCCGGGACAGCCATTTGGCCCCAGCATTTT. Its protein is CASSQQASGTAIWPQHF.

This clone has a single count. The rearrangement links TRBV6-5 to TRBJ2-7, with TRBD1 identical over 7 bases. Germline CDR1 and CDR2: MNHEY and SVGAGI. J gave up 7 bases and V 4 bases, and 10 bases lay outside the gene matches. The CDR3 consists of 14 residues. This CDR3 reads CASSSSRQGREQYF. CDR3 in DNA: TGTGCCAGCAGTTCCTCTCGACAGGGCAGGGAGCAGTACTTC.

CDR3 DNA sequence: TGTGCCAGCAGCGGGACTAGCGAGTTCTTC. Translated, it gives CASSGTSEFF. The chain links TRBV7-9 to TRBJ2-1, with 10 bases that match TRBD2. CDR1 SEHNR and CDR2 FQNEAQ come from the germline V gene (reference sequence). The CDR3 sequence is 10 residues long. The J segment lost 14 bases and the V segment lost 5 bases, leaving 0 bases of the junction unmatched.

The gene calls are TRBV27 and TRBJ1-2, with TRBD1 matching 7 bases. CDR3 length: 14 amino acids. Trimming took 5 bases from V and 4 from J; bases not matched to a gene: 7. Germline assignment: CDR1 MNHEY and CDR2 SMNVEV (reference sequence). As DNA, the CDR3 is TGTGCCAGCAGTCCATCCGGGACAGTCTATGGCTACACCTTC. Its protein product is CASSPSGTVYGYTF.

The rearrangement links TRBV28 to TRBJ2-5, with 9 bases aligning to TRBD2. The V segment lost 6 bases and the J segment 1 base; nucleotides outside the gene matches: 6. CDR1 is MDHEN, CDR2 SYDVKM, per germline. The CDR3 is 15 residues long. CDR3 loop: CASRASGRLQETQYF. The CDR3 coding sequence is TGTGCCAGCAGGGCCAGCGGGAGGCTCCAAGAGACCCAGTACTTC. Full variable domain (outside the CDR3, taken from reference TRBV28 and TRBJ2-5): DVKVTQSSRYLVKRTGEKVFLECVQDMDHENMFWYRQDPGLGLRLIYFSYDVKMKEKGDIPEGYSVSREKKERFSLILESASTNQTSMYLCASRASGRLQETQYFGPGTRLLVL.

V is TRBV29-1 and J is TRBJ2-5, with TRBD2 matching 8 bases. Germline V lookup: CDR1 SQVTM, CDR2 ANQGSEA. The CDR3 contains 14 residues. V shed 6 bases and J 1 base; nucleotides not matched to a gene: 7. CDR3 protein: CSVELAERQETQYF. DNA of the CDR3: TGCAGCGTGGAACTAGCGGAGCGCCAAGAGACCCAGTACTTC.

The CDR3 reads CASSLEGRGRDTQYF. The CDR3 DNA reads TGTGCCAGCAGCTTGGAGGGGCGGGGAAGGGATACGCAGTATTTT. The gene calls are TRBV5-4 and TRBJ2-3, with TRBD2 as a possible D gene (6 bases). This CDR3 is 15 amino acids long. Between the trimmed V and J ends, which lost 0 bases and 6 bases, there was a span of 14 bases. Germline values: CDR1 SGHNT, CDR2 YYREEE (reference sequence).

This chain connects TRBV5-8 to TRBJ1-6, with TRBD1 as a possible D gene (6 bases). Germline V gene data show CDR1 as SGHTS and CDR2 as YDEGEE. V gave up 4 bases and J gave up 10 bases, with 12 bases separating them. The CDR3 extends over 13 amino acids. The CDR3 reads CASSSRTESPLHF. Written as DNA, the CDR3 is TGTGCCAGCAGCAGCCGGACAGAATCACCCCTCCACTTT.

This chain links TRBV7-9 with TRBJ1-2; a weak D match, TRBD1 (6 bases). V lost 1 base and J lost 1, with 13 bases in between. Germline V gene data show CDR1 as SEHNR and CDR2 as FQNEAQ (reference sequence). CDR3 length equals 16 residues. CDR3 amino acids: CASSLVRGALNYGYTF. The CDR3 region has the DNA TGTGCCAGCAGCTTAGTCCGGGGGGCTCTTAACTATGGCTACACCTTC.

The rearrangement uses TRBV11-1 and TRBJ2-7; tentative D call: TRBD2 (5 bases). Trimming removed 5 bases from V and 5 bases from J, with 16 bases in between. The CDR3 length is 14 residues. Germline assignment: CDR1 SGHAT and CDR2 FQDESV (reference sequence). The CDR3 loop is CASSRRRPPHEQYF. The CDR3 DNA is TGTGCCAGCAGCCGGCGGAGGCCTCCCCACGAGCAGTACTTC.

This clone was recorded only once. CDR3 sequence reads: CASSRLPGAGPFSGNTIYF. CDR3 nucleotides: TGCGCCAGCAGCCGCCTACCTGGGGCAGGGCCCTTCTCTGGAAACACCATATATTTT. The chain carries TRBV4-1 and TRBJ1-3; a possible D gene is TRBD1 (5 bases). CDR3 length: 19 residues. Germline assignment: CDR1 MGHRA and CDR2 YSYEKL. Trimming cost V 4 bases and J 0 bases, with 22 bases left between them.

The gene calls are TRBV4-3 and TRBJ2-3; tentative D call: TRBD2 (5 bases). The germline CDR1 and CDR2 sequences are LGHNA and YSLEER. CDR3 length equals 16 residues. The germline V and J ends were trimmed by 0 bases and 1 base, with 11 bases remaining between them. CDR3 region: CASSQDPGGGTDTQYF. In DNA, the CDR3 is TGCGCCAGCAGCCAAGACCCCGGAGGAGGCACAGATACGCAGTATTTT.

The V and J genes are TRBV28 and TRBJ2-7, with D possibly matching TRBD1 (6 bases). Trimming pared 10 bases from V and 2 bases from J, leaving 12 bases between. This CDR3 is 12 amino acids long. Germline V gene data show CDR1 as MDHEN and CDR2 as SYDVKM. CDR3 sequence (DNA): TGTGCCACCCGGGACATCACCTACGAGCAGTACTTC. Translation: CATRDITYEQYF.

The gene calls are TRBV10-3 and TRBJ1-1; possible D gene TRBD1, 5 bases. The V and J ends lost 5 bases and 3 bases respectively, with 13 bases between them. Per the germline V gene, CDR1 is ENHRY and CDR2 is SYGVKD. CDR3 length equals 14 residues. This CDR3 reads CAISRGRSDTEAFF. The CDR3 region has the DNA TGTGCCATCAGTAGGGGAAGGTCTGACACTGAAGCTTTCTTT.